These 13 T cell receptor beta chains came from one sample sequenced in a study of spatial heterogeneity in lung cancer. TCRdb independently ran MiXCR on the 5' RACE reads; one entry per CDR3 protein. The sample consists of 9,500 to 13,000 distinct CDR3 sequences, 20% to 25% of them appearing once. The time point: blood at routine non-recurrence follow-up after resection. This specimen consisted of PBMCs, obtained at follow-up. The receptors were gathered from a male donor with early-stage non-small cell lung cancer.

V usage is TRBV28 and J usage is TRBJ2-5; 12 nucleotides agree with TRBD2. J was trimmed by 2 bases and V by 5 bases; bases with no gene match: 3. The CDR3 loop spans 15 amino acids. Germline V gene data show CDR1 as MDHEN and CDR2 as SYDVKM. The CDR3 is CASSRLAGAQETQYF. The CDR3 DNA follows: TGTGCCAGCAGTCGACTAGCGGGGGCACAAGAGACCCAGTACTTC.

This clonotype showed up just a few times. CDR3 DNA sequence: TGTGCCAGCAGCCCGGCCGGGACAGGGAGGGATGAGCAGTTCTTC. It is translated as CASSPAGTGRDEQFF. The gene calls are TRBV7-2 and TRBJ2-1; 9 bases map to TRBD1. Looked up from germline, CDR1 is SGHTA and CDR2 is FQGNSA. Unmatched junction bases numbered 10, after V lost 5 bases and J lost 8 bases. The CDR3 sequence is 15 residues long.

The genes are TRBV19 and TRBJ1-2, with 11 positions matching TRBD1. This CDR3 contains 14 residues. The germline CDR1 and CDR2 sequences are LNHDA and SQIVND (reference sequence). The V gene end was trimmed by 8 bases and the J gene end by 7 bases; junction bases not matched to a gene: 9. The DNA of the CDR3 is TGTGCCAGTTCTTCTGGACAGGGGGCGCCTGGCTACACCTTC. Its translation is CASSSGQGAPGYTF.

This clonotype was seen repeatedly, ten times or more. V is TRBV7-2 and J is TRBJ2-7; no clear D gene. The CDR3 consists of 13 residues. V lost 5 bases and J 0 bases, leaving 8 bases between the germline ends. The V gene's germline CDR1 is SGHTA and CDR2 FQGNSA. Here the CDR3 DNA reads TGTGCCAGCAGCGGTGTTACCTCCTACGAGCAGTACTTC. Amino acid sequence: CASSGVTSYEQYF. Based on the CDR3 plus reference TRBV7-2 and TRBJ2-7, the full variable domain is GAGVSQSPSNKVTEKGKDVELRCDPISGHTALYWYRQSLGQGLEFLIYFQGNSAPDKSGLPSDRFSAERTGGSVSTLTIQRTQQEDSAVYLCASSGVTSYEQYFGPGTRLTVT.

This clonotype was seen a few times. The chain recombines TRBV28 with TRBJ2-3, with D unclear. The germline CDR1 and CDR2 sequences are MDHEN and SYDVKM. V lost 6 bases, J lost 6 bases, and 10 bases lay in between. The CDR3 runs to 12 residues. CDR3: CASSLTWDTQYF. In DNA, the CDR3 is TGTGCCAGCAGCCTCACGTGGGATACGCAGTATTTT.

This clonotype came up many times. This chain uses TRBV7-2 with TRBJ1-2, with D possibly matching TRBD1 (5 bases). Trimming took off 5 bases at V and 4 bases at J, with 14 bases between the two ends. Germline V gene lookup returns CDR1 SGHTA and CDR2 FQGNSA. There are 14 residues in the CDR3. CDR3 sequence reads: CASSPPGRGYGYTF. The DNA of the CDR3 is TGTGCCAGCAGCCCGCCGGGACGGGGCTATGGCTACACCTTC.

This clonotype has at least ten counts. This sequence joins TRBV10-3 and TRBJ1-2, with TRBD1 matching 10 bases. Unmatched junction bases numbered 12, after V lost 6 bases and J lost 5 bases. Germline V gene sequence: CDR1 ENHRY, CDR2 SYGVKD. This CDR3 contains 16 residues. The CDR3 loop reads CAIRFQGQGSRYGYTF. In DNA form, the CDR3 reads TGTGCCATCAGGTTCCAGGGACAGGGGAGTCGGTATGGCTACACCTTC.

CDR3 sequence reads: CASSSDSGGANVLTF. Written as DNA, the CDR3 is TGTGCCAGCAGCTCGGACTCGGGCGGGGCCAACGTCCTGACTTTC. This chain joins TRBV11-3 and TRBJ2-6; D perhaps matches TRBD2 (5 bases). The ends were cut back, 4 bases at V and 4 bases at J, with 11 bases in the middle. CDR1 SGHNT and CDR2 YENEEA come from the germline V gene. The CDR3 loop spans 15 amino acids.

This clonotype showed up just once. The chain links TRBV7-9 to TRBJ1-1; D is unresolved. CDR3 length: 12 amino acids. CDR1 is SEHNR, CDR2 FQNEAQ, per germline (reference sequence). V was clipped by 7 bases and J by 7 bases, with 13 bases between them. The CDR3 DNA sequence: TGTGCCAGCATTGGCAGGAACCTTGAAGCTTTCTTT. It codes for CASIGRNLEAFF. Complete variable domain (other parts from reference TRBV7-9 and TRBJ1-1): DTGVSQNPRHKITKRGQNVTFRCDPISEHNRLYWYRQTLGQGPEFLTYFQNEAQLEKSRLLSDRFSAERPKGSFSTLEIQRTEQGDSAMYLCASIGRNLEAFFGQGTRLTVV.

This chain connects TRBV24-1 to TRBJ2-1; 15 nucleotides match TRBD2. This CDR3 has 17 amino acids. V trimming: 5 bases; J trimming: 7 bases; junction bases outside the gene matches: 8. Germline CDR1 KGHDR, CDR2 SFDVKD. The CDR3 DNA sequence: TGTGCCACCAGTGTCTCGTCCGGGACTAGCGGGAGGAATGAGCAGTTCTTC. The encoded protein is CATSVSSGTSGRNEQFF.

Sample share makes this clonotype medium-sized. In nucleotides, the CDR3 is TGTGCCAGCAGTTGGACTGGCTGGTCCACCGGGGAGCTGTTTTTT. The encoded protein is CASSWTGWSTGELFF. This chain joins TRBV6-2 or TRBV6-3 and TRBJ2-2; D perhaps matches TRBD2 (5 bases). Germline-derived CDR1 and CDR2 are MNHEY and SVGEGT. Trimming pared 4 bases from V and 4 bases from J, leaving 13 bases between. The length of the CDR3 is 15 residues.

This clonotype was found a few times. The V and J genes are TRBV6-2 or TRBV6-3 and TRBJ2-1, with 8 bases lining up with TRBD1. The CDR3 contains 17 residues. V dropped 6 bases and J dropped 3; count of bases not matched to a gene: 13. Per germline, CDR1 MNHEY and CDR2 SVGEGT. The CDR3 nucleotides read TGTGCCAGCAGAAATACGGGACAGGCGCGTAACTACAATGAGCAGTTCTTC. Protein product: CASRNTGQARNYNEQFF.

The rearrangement links TRBV12-3 or TRBV12-4 to TRBJ2-2; D not resolved. V gave up 6 bases and J gave up 6 bases, with 11 bases separating them. The CDR3 extends over 13 amino acids. CDR3 residues: CASSRSGAGELFF. The CDR3 DNA sequence: TGTGCCAGCAGCCGCTCGGGCGCCGGGGAGCTGTTTTTT.